This passage covers 14 T cell receptor beta chains from one sample sequenced in a study of T cell responses to AZD1222 COVID-19 vaccine. Generated by immunoSEQ multiplex PCR, the TCRdb table keeps only in-frame clones and is missing some. The sample lists approximately 110,000 clones; about 90% were seen once. The sample here was peripheral blood, taken 28 days after the second AZD1222 dose. Receptors originate from an adult who received the AZD1222 COVID-19 vaccine.

Here the CDR3 reads CASSVDTEAFF. The CDR3 region has the DNA TGTGCCAGCAGTGTGGACACTGAAGCTTTCTTT. The J gene is TRBJ1-1, the V gene TRBV2; D gene unclear. Germline-derived CDR1 and CDR2 are SNHLY and FYNNEI. CDR3 length equals 11 residues. Trimming removed 4 bases at V and 3 bases at J, with 3 bases between.

The chain carries TRBV6-5 and TRBJ2-7; D uncertain. V was cut by 0 bases and J by 5 bases, with 8 bases left in between. The CDR3 runs to 13 residues. The germline gives CDR1 MNHEY, CDR2 SVGAGI. The CDR3 region is CASSYSNVHEQYF. The CDR3 region has the DNA TGTGCCAGCAGTTACTCGAACGTCCACGAGCAGTACTTC.

The chain uses TRBV11-2 and TRBJ1-2; the D gene is possibly TRBD1 (5 bases). Trimming pared 2 bases from V and 3 bases from J, leaving 10 bases between. The CDR3 runs 14 residues. Germline V gene data show CDR1 as SGHAT and CDR2 as FQNNGV. DNA for the CDR3: TGTGCCAGCAGCTTACGGGGGACGGACTATGGCTACACCTTC. The encoded protein is CASSLRGTDYGYTF. The full variable domain, its missing parts supplied by reference TRBV11-2 and TRBJ1-2, is EAGVAQSPRYKIIEKRQSVAFWCNPISGHATLYWYQQILGQGPKLLIQFQNNGVVDDSQLPKDRFSAERLKGVDSTLKIQPAKLEDSAVYLCASSLRGTDYGYTFGSGTRLTVV.

This clone is a singleton in its sample. The rearrangement uses TRBV19 and TRBJ1-1, with TRBD1 as a possible D gene (6 bases). The CDR3 runs to 13 residues. The germline V gene has CDR1 LNHDA and CDR2 SQIVND (reference sequence). The V and J ends lost 8 bases and 5 bases respectively, with 15 bases between them. The CDR3 sequence is CASLGGRGTEAFF. The CDR3 bases are TGTGCCAGTTTAGGGGGGCGGGGAACTGAAGCTTTCTTT.

The V and J genes are TRBV20-1 and TRBJ2-7, with TRBD2 matching over 13 bases. V dropped 3 bases and J dropped 8; count of bases not matched to a gene: 13. The CDR3 runs to 16 residues. Germline V gives CDR1 DFQATT, CDR2 SNEGSKA (reference sequence). DNA of the CDR3: TGCAGTGCTAGTGAACTAGCGGGAGGGGTCTACGAAAAGCAGTACTTC. Encoded protein: CSASELAGGVYEKQYF.

CDR3 sequence (DNA): TGTGCCAGCAGTTACTCGGACAGGTCTCCTCCCTACGAGCAGTACTTC. Its protein product is CASSYSDRSPPYEQYF. The chain couples TRBV6-2 or TRBV6-3 to TRBJ2-7, with 7 bases that match TRBD1. The V gene's germline CDR1 is MNHEY and CDR2 SVGEGT. Unmatched junction bases numbered 7, after V lost 0 bases and J lost 2 bases. CDR3 length: 16 residues.

The chain employs TRBV27 and TRBJ2-5; TRBD1 agrees at 8 bases. V was clipped by 3 bases and J by 5 bases; unmatched bases: 5. Germline V gene lookup returns CDR1 MNHEY and CDR2 SMNVEV (reference sequence). This CDR3 is built from 14 residues. The CDR3 nucleotides are TGTGCCAGCAGTTTGACGGACAGGGCGGAGACCCAGTACTTC. The encoded protein is CASSLTDRAETQYF.

The J gene is TRBJ2-3, the V gene TRBV6-2 or TRBV6-3; D assignment may be TRBD1 or TRBD2 (7 bases each). V gave up 6 bases and J gave up 3 bases, with 19 bases separating them. CDR3 length: 16 residues. In germline, CDR1 is MNHEY, CDR2 SVGEGT. The CDR3 nucleotides read TGTGCCAGCAGCCTAGGGTACAGGGGAGGGACAGATACGCAGTATTTT. Amino acids: CASSLGYRGGTDTQYF.

With regard to this clone: Other DNA sequences within the sample encode an identical CDR3. The rearrangement uses TRBV12-3 or TRBV12-4 and TRBJ1-2; D is possibly TRBD1 (6 bases). The CDR3 has 13 residues. Trimming removed 6 bases from V and 2 bases from J, with 10 bases in between. This CDR3 reads CASSLDRNYGYTF. CDR3 nucleotides: TGTGCCAGCAGCCTAGACAGGAACTATGGCTACACCTTC.

The genes are TRBV5-6 and TRBJ1-5, with D unclear. V lost 4 bases to trimming and J lost 2 bases, with 13 bases between them. The CDR3 loop spans 15 amino acids. CDR1 is SGHDT, CDR2 YYEEEE, per germline. The CDR3 loop reads CASSAGTSGNQPQHF. Here the CDR3 DNA reads TGTGCCAGCAGCGCCGGAACTTCGGGCAATCAGCCCCAGCATTTT.

The chain carries TRBV4-3 and TRBJ1-6, with a possible D match to TRBD1 (6 bases). This CDR3 is 15 amino acids long. The V end lost 6 bases, the J end lost 16 bases, and 25 bases lay between the germline ends. The germline gives CDR1 LGHNA, CDR2 YSLEER. In nucleotides, the CDR3 is TGCGCCAGCAGGGAAGCCCGGGACACTTTTTCACGGCTCCACTTT. This encodes CASREARDTFSRLHF.

V usage is TRBV5-8 and J usage is TRBJ2-3; 7 bases are shared with TRBD1. CDR3 length: 15 residues. Trimming at V came to 5 bases and at J to 1 base, leaving 7 bases not matched to a gene. Germline V lookup: CDR1 SGHTS, CDR2 YDEGEE. CDR3 DNA sequence: TGTGCCAGCAGTACAGGACAGGCAGGCACAGATACGCAGTATTTT. This encodes CASSTGQAGTDTQYF.

The chain employs TRBV12-3 or TRBV12-4 and TRBJ2-7; 9 positions agree with TRBD1. The CDR3 spans 13 residues. The J segment lost 5 bases and the V segment lost 6 bases, leaving 5 bases of the junction unmatched. CDR3 coding DNA: TGTGCCAGCAGCCGGACAGGGGACAACGAGCAGTACTTC. The encoded protein is CASSRTGDNEQYF.

The CDR3 loop is CASSSGTGANSPLHF. In DNA, the CDR3 is TGTGCCAGCAGCTCCGGGACAGGGGCTAATTCACCCCTCCACTTT. The chain combines TRBV7-3 with TRBJ1-6, with TRBD1 matching 10 bases. Germline loops: CDR1 SGHTA, CDR2 FQGTGA. This CDR3 has 15 amino acids. Trimming took 4 bases from V and 6 from J; bases not matched to a gene: 3.